This TCR beta chain was sequenced during a study of Graves' ophthalmopathy and Graves' hyperthyroidism (dated by TCRdb to the late 2010s). For the wider study: Peripheral blood was collected at initial diagnosis, prior to any treatment. The study used signatures of the TCR beta repertoire to tell Graves' ophthalmopathy apart from Graves' hyperthyroidism and to predict which patients would progress to ophthalmopathy. In total, 135 blood samples were TCR-sequenced: approximately 42 ophthalmopathy, approximately 80 hyperthyroidism and 17 hyperthyroidism-to-ophthalmopathy patients. A discovery set of 100 patients (43 ophthalmopathy, 60 or so stable hyperthyroidism) was enrolled to explore V-J signatures distinguishing ophthalmopathy from hyperthyroidism. An independent validation cohort comprised some 19 hyperthyroidism patients and 15 to 17 patients who later progressed from hyperthyroidism to ophthalmopathy. T-cell repertoires of thyroid tissue and blood were compared in five or six hyperthyroidism patients. Once sampling was done, hyperthyroidism patients were given methimazole at a starting dose of 30 mg daily, while ophthalmopathy patients were given high-dose intravenous methylprednisolone. For training and testing, the 100 or so patients in the discovery cohort were randomly divided in a 7:3 ratio.

For repertoire sequencing, the TCR beta CDR3 regions were amplified from RNA transcripts. A first-round RT-PCR used HTBI primers with the Qiagen OneStep RT-PCR kit, followed by a second-round multiplex PCR, size selection and purification. Libraries were sequenced on an Illumina HiSeq2000 using paired-end 100 bp reads. Per the source publication's procedure: SOAPnuke was used for read processing, and reads with adapters, uncalled bases, a mean Phred below 15, or no exact constant-primer or identifier match were discarded. COPE v1.2.5 was used to merge the high-quality paired reads. Each unique nucleotide sequence was treated as a clonotype, and MiTCR v1.1 was used to align the clonotypes to the IMGT TRB V, D and J references. The analysis was limited to V-J combinations with a frequency above 0.0001, which together covered approximately 99% of repertoires. A TCR clonal expansion and chaos score per V-J combination was defined as the ratio of F50 clonal expansion to chaos observed in the TCRdist matrix. Features were reduced by Welch's t-statistics and random forest to over 10 V-J combinations, which fed a naive Bayes classifier. The Morisita-Horn index was used to measure how similar the thyroid and blood repertoires were. TCRdb trimmed the raw reads at Q25, called clones with MiXCR and kept productive beta chains. Duplicate CDR3 protein sequences are folded into a single record with the most common DNA and genes. TCRdb, not the authors, supplied the V and J calls. Recorded for this sample are almost 400,000 distinct CDR3 sequences; about 17% of them occurred a single time. More than 1.5% of the sample lies in the top ten.

A word on this clonotype: The antigen it binds to is not known. Nothing much larger sits one base from this clone, and base qualities are not available.

Patients with ophthalmopathy had moderately to severely active disease, with a Clinical Activity Score of 3 or more, a NOSPECS grade of 4 or more, and a disease duration of less than 3 months. Patients with other autoimmune diseases, uncontrolled infections, pregnancy or lactation were excluded. Diagnosis was based on clinical symptoms, serum thyroxine, TRAb, thyroid ultrasound and orbital computed tomography. Ficoll-Paque density gradient centrifugation was used to isolate PBMCs from approximately 10 ml of fresh peripheral blood. Trizol reagent was used to extract the total RNA, and its quality was then checked on an Agilent 2100 Bioanalyzer. The germline V and J ends show losses of 6 bases and 6 bases respectively, and no gene match explains 11 bases of the junction. The CDR3, cysteine through phenylalanine, is 15 amino acids long. Just the 45-base CDR3 DNA is kept, in frame starting at base 1.

The study at large found these results: In validation, the model predicted ophthalmopathy progression with over 60% sensitivity and roughly 72% specificity; some twelve predicted patients were CT-confirmed with GO in a median of approximately 6.2 months. Most expanded thyroid clonotypes with a frequency above 0.001 also appeared in blood, which suggests that blood repertoires may reflect the immune response in the thyroid. Sample size was not statistically predetermined, and group allocation was not concealed from the investigators. The 13-signature model separated ophthalmopathy from stable hyperthyroidism with approximately 85% sensitivity and about 84% specificity in cross-validation, and 80%/75% in the test set.

This clonotype was obtained from a woman in her late teens or twenties with Graves' ophthalmopathy. Donor details come from another sample of the same person, matched by shared clones. The specimen sequenced was peripheral blood. Recombination linked TRBV12-3 or TRBV12-4 to TRBJ2-4; 7 bases in the middle match TRBD2. CDR3 reads: CASRPPASGRNIQYF. The nucleotide sequence is given as TGTGCCAGCAGACCCCCGGCTAGCGGAAGAAACATTCAGTACTTC.